A single sample is the source of the 26 T cell receptor beta chains below, sequenced in a study of T-cell memory formation after mild COVID-19. TCRdb reprocessed the 5' RACE reads via MiXCR and lists one record per CDR3 protein. Among about 430,000 distinct CDR3 sequences listed, 20% to 30% were seen once. What was sequenced was PBMCs or a T cell subset sorted from them (not recorded which). Receptors were obtained from an adult woman who had mild COVID-19 (a few samples of this study predate the infection). Cell type and time point are not known.

The chain combines TRBV7-9 with TRBJ2-7; D gene unclear. CDR3 length equals 11 residues. The germline V and J ends were trimmed by 3 bases and 6 bases, with 6 bases remaining between them. Germline-derived CDR1 and CDR2 are SEHNR and FQNEAQ (reference sequence). Written as DNA, the CDR3 is TGTGCCAGCAGCTTTGACCTCGAGCAGTACTTC. Its protein is CASSFDLEQYF.

CDR3 in DNA: TGTGCCAGCTGGTTTGGACTAGCGGAATACAATGAGCAGTTCTTC. This translates into CASWFGLAEYNEQFF. The chain is built from TRBV27 and TRBJ2-1; 10 nucleotides match TRBD2. The junction had 8 bases not matched to a gene; V was cut back by 8 bases and J by 4 bases. CDR1 is MNHEY and CDR2 is SMNVEV in the germline V gene (reference sequence). CDR3 length: 15 residues.

This clonotype has a count of ten or more. This chain uses TRBV2 with TRBJ1-2; D possibly corresponds to TRBD1 (6 bases). Trimming pared 6 bases from V and 5 bases from J, leaving 19 bases between. Germline CDR1 is SNHLY and CDR2 is FYNNEI. The CDR3 is made up of 15 amino acids. The CDR3 reads CASRNNPGQGYGYTF. Here the CDR3 DNA reads TGTGCCAGCAGGAATAATCCGGGACAAGGATATGGCTACACCTTC. Filled out from reference TRBV2 and TRBJ1-2, the complete variable domain reads EPEVTQTPSHQVTQMGQEVILRCVPISNHLYFYWYRQILGQKVEFLVSFYNNEISEKSEIFDDQFSVERPDGSNFTLKIRSTKLEDSAMYFCASRNNPGQGYGYTFGSGTRLTVV.

This clonotype has only a few counts. The chain carries TRBV2 and TRBJ1-5, with no clear D. With 3 bases removed from V and 4 bases from J, the gap between germline ends came to 7 bases. In germline, CDR1 is SNHLY, CDR2 FYNNEI. The CDR3 spans 13 residues. The chain's CDR3 is CASSDLRNQPQHF. CDR3 DNA sequence: TGTGCCAGCAGTGACCTGAGAAATCAGCCCCAGCATTTT.

V and J are TRBV7-8 and TRBJ2-7, with 7 bases identical to TRBD1. CDR3 length: 16 amino acids. Germline lookup yields CDR1 SGHVS and CDR2 FQNEAQ. The ends lost 1 base at V and 4 bases at J; junction bases unmatched: 10. The CDR3 sequence is CASSLVKSAGGYEQYF. The CDR3 DNA reads as TGTGCCAGCAGCTTAGTTAAATCGGCAGGGGGATACGAGCAGTACTTC.

This clonotype appeared a few times. Here the CDR3 reads CASRPTGEIYGYTF. In DNA form, the CDR3 reads TGTGCCAGCCGCCCGACCGGGGAGATATATGGCTACACCTTC. The genes are TRBV6-2 or TRBV6-3 and TRBJ1-2; D is undetermined. Germline V gene sequence: CDR1 MNHEY, CDR2 SVGEGT. The CDR3 has 14 amino acids. The germline V and J ends were trimmed by 8 bases and 5 bases, with 18 bases remaining between them.

This chain joins TRBV5-1 and TRBJ1-2; TRBD1 matches at 8 bases. The CDR3 is 13 amino acids. Germline CDR1 and CDR2: SGHRS and YFSETQ. Unmatched junction bases numbered 7, after V lost 8 bases and J lost 4 bases. CDR3 sequence: CARKDREPYGYTF. CDR3 coding DNA: TGCGCCAGGAAGGACAGGGAGCCCTATGGCTACACCTTC.

This clonotype was observed a single time. The chain uses TRBV20-1 and TRBJ1-1, with D possibly matching TRBD1 (5 bases). V was trimmed by 2 bases and J by 10 bases, leaving 11 bases between them. CDR3 length equals 11 residues. Germline CDR1 and CDR2: DFQATT and SNEGSKA (reference sequence). The CDR3 spells CSARPQGVAFF. For the CDR3, the DNA is TGCAGTGCTAGACCCCAGGGTGTAGCTTTCTTT.

This clonotype was detected only once. The chain is built from TRBV7-9 and TRBJ1-1; D is unclear. The germline V gene has CDR1 SEHNR and CDR2 FQNEAQ (reference sequence). CDR3 length equals 13 residues. V lost 6 bases, J lost 1 base, and 9 bases lay in between. CDR3 sequence reads: CASRSLSNTEAFF. The CDR3 DNA reads TGTGCCAGCAGATCCCTTTCGAACACTGAAGCTTTCTTT.

The CDR3 region is CASSQLMGSNQPQHF. CDR3 bases: TGCGCCAGCAGCCAACTGATGGGAAGCAATCAGCCCCAGCATTTT. The chain links TRBV4-1 to TRBJ1-5; D unresolved. CDR1 and CDR2 (germline): MGHRA, YSYEKL. The CDR3 totals 15 residues. Trimming pared 2 bases from V and 1 base from J, leaving 9 bases between.

The V call is TRBV28, the J call TRBJ1-2; 7 bases fit TRBD1. In germline, CDR1 is MDHEN, CDR2 SYDVKM. The CDR3 is 13 amino acids. V lost 10 bases to trimming and J lost 10 bases; unmatched junction nucleotides: 15. The DNA of the CDR3 is TGTGCCACGAACACAGGGGATCTCCCAATCTACACCTTC. It specifies CATNTGDLPIYTF.

This clonotype was seen at least ten times. The chain carries TRBV4-1 and TRBJ2-3; D unclear. Germline CDR1 reads MGHRA; CDR2 reads YSYEKL. The CDR3 has 13 amino acids. V lost 1 base to trimming and J lost 5 bases, with 7 bases between them. The CDR3, as DNA: TGCGCCAGCAGCCAAGTTGTCCAAGATACGCAGTATTTT. It encodes CASSQVVQDTQYF.

The J gene is TRBJ2-2, the V gene TRBV4-1; D perhaps matches TRBD1 (5 bases). The V end lost 8 bases, the J end lost 7 bases, and 11 bases lay between the germline ends. The germline CDR1 and CDR2 sequences are MGHRA and YSYEKL. The CDR3 covers 12 residues. Here the CDR3 reads CASEAQGGELFF. The DNA of the CDR3 is TGCGCCAGCGAAGCGCAGGGCGGGGAGCTGTTTTTT.

This clonotype was counted a few times. Mismatch with germline at one junction end may stem from a read error. This chain joins TRBV6-2 or TRBV6-3 and TRBJ1-1; TRBD1 matches 7 bases. This CDR3 has 13 residues. Germline CDR1 reads MNHEY; CDR2 reads SVGEGT. CDR3 coding DNA: TGTGCCAGCAGTTACTCGGGACAGTCCCCCGGCCCCTTT. It is translated as CASSYSGQSPGPF.

The sample holds a few counts of this clonotype. J is TRBJ2-1 and V is TRBV12-3 or TRBV12-4; a possible D gene is TRBD2 (5 bases). The CDR3 runs 13 residues. The ends were cut back, 5 bases at V and 7 bases at J, with 12 bases in the middle. The CDR3 spells CASSIRRGNEQFF. In DNA, the CDR3 is TGTGCCAGCAGTATAAGACGGGGTAATGAGCAGTTCTTC.

This chain links TRBV6-1 with TRBJ2-4; possibly TRBD2 for D (6 bases). Germline V lookup: CDR1 MNHNS, CDR2 SASEGT. The CDR3 has 19 residues. Trimming stripped 2 bases from V and 1 base from J, with 21 bases between. CDR3 in amino acids: CASSERGAGGVWAKNIQYF. The CDR3 coding sequence is TGTGCCAGCAGTGAAAGAGGGGCCGGGGGAGTGTGGGCCAAAAACATTCAGTACTTC.

The chain carries TRBV3-1 and TRBJ1-1; D uncertain. This CDR3 has 14 residues. V was shortened by 0 bases and J by 1 base, with 6 bases between the two germline ends. From germline, CDR1 is LGHDT and CDR2 YNNKEL (reference sequence). CDR3 DNA: TGTGCCAGCAGCCAAGATACGGGGAACACTGAAGCTTTCTTT. This gives the protein CASSQDTGNTEAFF.

This clonotype has only a few counts. The chain links TRBV12-3 or TRBV12-4 to TRBJ2-1; D remains ambiguous. This CDR3 spans 12 amino acids. Trimming removed 6 bases at V and 10 bases at J, with 13 bases between. Here the CDR3 DNA reads TGTGCCAGCAGGTCCGTTCTTTACGAGCAGTTCTTC. Its translation: CASRSVLYEQFF.

There are a few counts of this clonotype. V usage is TRBV5-6 and J usage is TRBJ2-3, with D possibly being TRBD1 (5 bases). Germline V gene lookup returns CDR1 SGHDT and CDR2 YYEEEE. The ends were cut back, 3 bases at V and 4 bases at J, with 15 bases in the middle. The CDR3 runs to 15 residues. This chain's CDR3 is CASSSPGFRADTQYF. CDR3 in DNA: TGTGCCAGCAGCTCCCCAGGGTTTAGAGCAGATACGCAGTATTTT.

This clonotype showed up many times. This chain joins TRBV29-1 and TRBJ2-2, with D maybe TRBD1 (6 bases). The CDR3 length is 14 residues. Trimming cost V 5 bases and J 2 bases, with 12 bases left between them. CDR1 is SQVTM and CDR2 is ANQGSEA in the germline V gene. The CDR3 loop is CSVHSGTNTGELFF. The CDR3 DNA reads TGCAGCGTTCATTCCGGGACAAACACCGGGGAGCTGTTTTTT.

The V gene is TRBV7-9, the J gene TRBJ1-2; 8 nucleotides align to TRBD1. The CDR3 has 15 amino acids. Germline lookup yields CDR1 SEHNR and CDR2 FQNEAQ (reference sequence). Trimming took 5 bases from V and 1 from J; bases not matched to a gene: 6. The CDR3 DNA reads TGTGCCAGCAGCAAAGGGGGACAGGATAACTATGGCTACACCTTC. Translating gives CASSKGGQDNYGYTF. Full variable domain (remainder filled in from reference TRBV7-9 and TRBJ1-2): DTGVSQNPRHKITKRGQNVTFRCDPISEHNRLYWYRQTLGQGPEFLTYFQNEAQLEKSRLLSDRFSAERPKGSFSTLEIQRTEQGDSAMYLCASSKGGQDNYGYTFGSGTRLTVV.

V is TRBV24-1 and J is TRBJ2-2, with 7 bases fitting TRBD2. The CDR3 has 14 residues. Looked up from germline, CDR1 is KGHDR and CDR2 is SFDVKD. After removal of 5 bases from V and 7 bases from J, the junction contained 6 bases not matched to a gene. The CDR3 loop is CATSVSGAGGELFF. In DNA, the CDR3 is TGTGCCACCAGTGTAAGCGGGGCCGGCGGGGAGCTGTTTTTT.

The chain couples TRBV7-6 to TRBJ1-1; possibly TRBD1 for D (5 bases). The CDR3 totals 14 residues. Germline V CDR1 and CDR2: SGHVS, FNYEAQ. Trimming removed 0 bases from V and 3 bases from J, with 8 bases in between. The DNA of the CDR3 is TGTGCCAGCAGCTTAGCGCAGGGAGACACTGAAGCTTTCTTT. It specifies CASSLAQGDTEAFF.

The chain carries TRBV7-9 and TRBJ1-1; D is unresolved. Germline V CDR1 and CDR2: SEHNR, FQNEAQ (reference sequence). The CDR3 runs to 13 residues. Deletions cut 5 bases from V and 3 bases from J, with 10 bases between. The CDR3 region has the DNA TGTGCCAGCAGCGAAGAAGGACACACTGAAGCTTTCTTT. Protein sequence: CASSEEGHTEAFF.

The chain links TRBV27 to TRBJ2-5; D not resolved. Trimming removed 6 bases at V and 5 bases at J, with 10 bases between. Germline CDR1 MNHEY, CDR2 SMNVEV (reference sequence). This CDR3 has 12 amino acids. This chain's CDR3 is CASRSGRETQYF. Here the CDR3 DNA reads TGTGCCAGCAGGTCGGGCCGGGAGACCCAGTACTTC.

This clonotype was counted between two and nine times. The genes are TRBV7-9 and TRBJ2-1; unclear D gene. This CDR3 spans 16 amino acids. Between the trimmed V and J ends, which lost 3 bases and 4 bases, there was a span of 16 bases. Per the germline V gene, CDR1 is SEHNR and CDR2 is FQNEAQ (reference sequence). CDR3 sequence: CASSFPPRTVYNEQFF. CDR3 coding DNA: TGTGCCAGCAGCTTCCCTCCCAGGACGGTATACAATGAGCAGTTCTTC.